The entry below describes one T cell receptor beta chain. The source of the sample is a study of shared clonotypes between healthy human individuals. The V end was cut by 10 bases, the J end by 1 base, with 15 bases between. This CDR3 has 14 residues. Germline CDR1 reads ENHRY; CDR2 reads SYGVKD. The data were produced by immunoSEQ multiplex PCR, yet TCRdb's version contains in-frame clones alone and is incomplete. The data contain some 500,000 clones, roughly three quarters of them seen just once; the ten biggest clones take up around 13%. This chain uses TRBV10-3 with TRBJ2-3; possible D gene TRBD1, 6 bases. The TCR sequence derives from a middle-aged woman in good health. Some clones in this sample may be carry-over from other donors' samples. Sequenced material: PBMCs. CDR3 in DNA: TGTGCCACCGAGAAGGGGGTTGGCACAGATACGCAGTATTTT. The encoded protein is CATEKGVGTDTQYF.